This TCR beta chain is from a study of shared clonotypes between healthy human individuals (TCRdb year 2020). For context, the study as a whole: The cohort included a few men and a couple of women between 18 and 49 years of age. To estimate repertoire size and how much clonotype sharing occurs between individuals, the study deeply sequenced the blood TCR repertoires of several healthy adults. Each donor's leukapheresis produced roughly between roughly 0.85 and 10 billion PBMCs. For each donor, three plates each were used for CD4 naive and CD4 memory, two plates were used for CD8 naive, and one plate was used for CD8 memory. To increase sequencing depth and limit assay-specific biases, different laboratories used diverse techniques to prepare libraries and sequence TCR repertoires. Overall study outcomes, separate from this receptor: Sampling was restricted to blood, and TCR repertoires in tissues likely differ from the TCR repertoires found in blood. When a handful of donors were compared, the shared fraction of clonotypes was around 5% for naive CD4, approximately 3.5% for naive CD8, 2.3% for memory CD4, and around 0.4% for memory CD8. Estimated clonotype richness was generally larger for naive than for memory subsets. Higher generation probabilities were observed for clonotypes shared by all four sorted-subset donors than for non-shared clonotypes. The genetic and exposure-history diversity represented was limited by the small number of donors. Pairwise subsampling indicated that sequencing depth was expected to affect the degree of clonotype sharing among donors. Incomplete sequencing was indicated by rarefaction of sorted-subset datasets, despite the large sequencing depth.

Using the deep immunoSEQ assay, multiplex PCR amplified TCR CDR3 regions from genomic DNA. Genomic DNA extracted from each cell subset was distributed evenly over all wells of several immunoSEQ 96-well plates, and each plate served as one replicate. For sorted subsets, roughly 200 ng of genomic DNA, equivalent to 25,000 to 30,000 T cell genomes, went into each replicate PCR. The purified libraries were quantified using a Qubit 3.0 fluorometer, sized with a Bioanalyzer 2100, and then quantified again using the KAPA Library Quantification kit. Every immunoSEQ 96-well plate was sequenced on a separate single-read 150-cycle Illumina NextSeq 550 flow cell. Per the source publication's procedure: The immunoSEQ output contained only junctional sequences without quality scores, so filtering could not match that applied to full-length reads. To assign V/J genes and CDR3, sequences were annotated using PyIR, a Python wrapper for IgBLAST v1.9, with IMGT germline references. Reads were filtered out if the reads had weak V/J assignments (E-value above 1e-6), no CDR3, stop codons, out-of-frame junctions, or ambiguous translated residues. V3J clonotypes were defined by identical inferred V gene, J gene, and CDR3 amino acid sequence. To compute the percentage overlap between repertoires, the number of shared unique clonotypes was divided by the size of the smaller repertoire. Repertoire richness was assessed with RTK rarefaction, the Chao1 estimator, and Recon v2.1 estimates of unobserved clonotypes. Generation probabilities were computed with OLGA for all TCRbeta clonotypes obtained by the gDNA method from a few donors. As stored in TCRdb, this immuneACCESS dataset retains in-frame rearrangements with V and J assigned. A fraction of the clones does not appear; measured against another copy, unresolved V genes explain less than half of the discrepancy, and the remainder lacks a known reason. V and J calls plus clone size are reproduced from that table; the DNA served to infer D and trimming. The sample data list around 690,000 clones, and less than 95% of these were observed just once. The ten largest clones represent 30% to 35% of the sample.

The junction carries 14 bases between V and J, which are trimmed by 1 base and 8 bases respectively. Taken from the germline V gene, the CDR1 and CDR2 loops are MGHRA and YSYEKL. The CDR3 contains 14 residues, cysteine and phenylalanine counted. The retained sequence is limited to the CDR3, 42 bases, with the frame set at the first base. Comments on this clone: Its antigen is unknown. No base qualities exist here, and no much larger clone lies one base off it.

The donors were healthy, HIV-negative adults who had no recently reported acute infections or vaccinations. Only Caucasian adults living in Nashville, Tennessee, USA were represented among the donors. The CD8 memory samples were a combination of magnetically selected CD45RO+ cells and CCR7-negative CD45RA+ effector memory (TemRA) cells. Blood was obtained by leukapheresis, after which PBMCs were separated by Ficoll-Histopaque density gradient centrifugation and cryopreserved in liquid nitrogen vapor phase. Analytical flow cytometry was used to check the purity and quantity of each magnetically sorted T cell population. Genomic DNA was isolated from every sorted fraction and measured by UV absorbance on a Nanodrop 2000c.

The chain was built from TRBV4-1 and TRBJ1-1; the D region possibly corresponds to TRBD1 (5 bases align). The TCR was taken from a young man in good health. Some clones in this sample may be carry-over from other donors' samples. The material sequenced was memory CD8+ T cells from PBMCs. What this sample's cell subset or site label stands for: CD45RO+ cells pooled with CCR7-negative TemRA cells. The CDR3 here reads CASSQGGDGTEAFF. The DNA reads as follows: TGCGCCAGCAGCCAAGGGGGGGATGGGACCGAAGCTTTCTTT.